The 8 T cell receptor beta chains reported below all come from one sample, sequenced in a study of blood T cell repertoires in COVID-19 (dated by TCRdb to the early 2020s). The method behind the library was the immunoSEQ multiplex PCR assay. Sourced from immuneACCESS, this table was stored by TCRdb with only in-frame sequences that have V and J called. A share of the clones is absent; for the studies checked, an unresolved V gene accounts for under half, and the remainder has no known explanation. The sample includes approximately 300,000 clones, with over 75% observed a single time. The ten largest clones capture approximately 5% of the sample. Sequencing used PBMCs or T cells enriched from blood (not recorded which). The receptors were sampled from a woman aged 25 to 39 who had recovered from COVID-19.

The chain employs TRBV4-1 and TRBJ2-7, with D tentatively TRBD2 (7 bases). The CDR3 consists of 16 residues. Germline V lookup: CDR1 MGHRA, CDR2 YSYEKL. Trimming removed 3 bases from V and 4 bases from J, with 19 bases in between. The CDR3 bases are TGCGCCAGCAGCCAGGGTCCCCTAGGGGGGGGGTACGAGCAGTACTTC. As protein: CASSQGPLGGGYEQYF.

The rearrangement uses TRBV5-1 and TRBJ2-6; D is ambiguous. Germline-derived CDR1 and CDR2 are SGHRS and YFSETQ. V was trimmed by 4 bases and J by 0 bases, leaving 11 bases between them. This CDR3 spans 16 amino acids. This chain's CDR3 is CASSHTPVSGANVLTF. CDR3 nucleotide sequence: TGCGCCAGCAGCCACACCCCAGTCTCTGGGGCCAACGTCCTGACTTTC.

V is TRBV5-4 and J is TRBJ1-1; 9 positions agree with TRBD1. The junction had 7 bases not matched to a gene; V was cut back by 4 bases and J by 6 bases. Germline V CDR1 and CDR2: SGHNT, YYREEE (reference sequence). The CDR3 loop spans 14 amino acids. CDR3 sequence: CASSTGTGQAEAFF. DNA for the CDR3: TGTGCCAGCAGCACAGGGACAGGGCAGGCTGAAGCTTTCTTT.

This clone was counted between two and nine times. CDR3 sequence reads: CASSISQYDNQPQHF. The CDR3 coding sequence is TGTGCCAGTAGTATTTCCCAGTACGACAATCAGCCCCAGCATTTT. This chain joins TRBV19 and TRBJ1-5; D remains ambiguous. V was cut by 3 bases and J by 3 bases, with 12 bases left in between. This CDR3 spans 15 amino acids. Germline CDR1 reads LNHDA; CDR2 reads SQIVND (reference sequence).

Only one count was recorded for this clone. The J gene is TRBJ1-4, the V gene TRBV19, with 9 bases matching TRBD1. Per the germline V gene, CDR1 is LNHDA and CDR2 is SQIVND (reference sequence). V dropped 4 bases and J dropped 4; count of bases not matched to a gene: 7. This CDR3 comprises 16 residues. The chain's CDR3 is CASSRRQGELNEKLFF. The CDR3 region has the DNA TGTGCCAGTAGTAGACGACAGGGGGAACTTAATGAAAAACTGTTTTTT.

CDR3 amino acids: CASHWEDGYTF. The CDR3 DNA reads TGTGCCAGTCACTGGGAGGATGGCTACACCTTC. The chain uses TRBV2 and TRBJ1-2, with unresolved D. Trimming pared 9 bases from V and 6 bases from J, leaving 11 bases between. This CDR3 contains 11 residues. CDR1 SNHLY and CDR2 FYNNEI come from the germline V gene.

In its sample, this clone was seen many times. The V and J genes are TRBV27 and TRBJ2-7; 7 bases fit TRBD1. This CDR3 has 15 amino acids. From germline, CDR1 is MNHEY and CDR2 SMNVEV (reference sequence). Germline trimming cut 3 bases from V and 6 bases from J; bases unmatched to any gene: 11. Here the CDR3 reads CASSFSRTGRAEQYF. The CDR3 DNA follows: TGTGCCAGCAGTTTCTCAAGGACAGGTCGGGCCGAGCAGTACTTC.

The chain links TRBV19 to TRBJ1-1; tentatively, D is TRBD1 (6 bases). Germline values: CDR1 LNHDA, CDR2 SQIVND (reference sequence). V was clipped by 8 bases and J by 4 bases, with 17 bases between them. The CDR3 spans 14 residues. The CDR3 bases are TGTGCCAGTCTCGAAAGGGAGGGGGGCACTGAAGCTTTCTTT. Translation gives CASLEREGGTEAFF.